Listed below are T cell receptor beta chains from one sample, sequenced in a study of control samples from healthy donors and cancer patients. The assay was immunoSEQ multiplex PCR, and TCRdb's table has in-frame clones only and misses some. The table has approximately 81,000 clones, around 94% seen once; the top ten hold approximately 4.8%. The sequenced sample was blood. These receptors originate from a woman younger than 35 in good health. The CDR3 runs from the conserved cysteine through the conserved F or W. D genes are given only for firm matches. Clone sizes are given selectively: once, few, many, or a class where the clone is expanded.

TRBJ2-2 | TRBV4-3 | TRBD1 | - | CASSQRAGTGSTGELFF | TGCGCCAGCAGCCAAAGGGCGGGGACAGGGTCCACCGGGGAGCTGTTTTTT
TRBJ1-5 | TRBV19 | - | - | CASSMYPSGNQPQHF | TGTGCCAGTAGTATGTACCCCTCAGGCAATCAGCCCCAGCATTTT
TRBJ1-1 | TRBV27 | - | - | CASSFGPTRNTEAFF | TGTGCCAGCAGTTTCGGCCCTACACGGAACACTGAAGCTTTCTTT
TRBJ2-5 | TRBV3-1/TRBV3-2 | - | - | CASSTQQEPHETQYF | TGTGCCAGCAGCACACAACAGGAACCTCACGAGACCCAGTACTTC
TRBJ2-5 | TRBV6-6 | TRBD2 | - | CASSRGLAGVVETQYF | TGTGCCAGCAGTAGAGGACTAGCGGGAGTTGTAGAGACCCAGTACTTC
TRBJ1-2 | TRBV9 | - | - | CASSFLGDYGYTF | TGTGCCAGCAGCTTTCTTGGGGACTATGGCTACACCTTC
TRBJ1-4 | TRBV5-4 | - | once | CASSLGGIGEKLFF | TGTGCCAGCAGCTTGGGGGGTATTGGCGAAAAACTGTTTTTT
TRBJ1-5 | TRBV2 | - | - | CASGGSNQPQHF | TGTGCCAGCGGGGGTAGCAATCAGCCCCAGCATTTT
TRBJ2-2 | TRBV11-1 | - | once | CASRLGGLQSTGELFF | TGTGCCAGCAGATTAGGGGGATTGCAGTCCACCGGGGAGCTGTTTTTT
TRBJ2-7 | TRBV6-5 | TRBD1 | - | CASSYLQGQSYEQYF | TGTGCCAGCAGTTACTTACAGGGGCAGTCCTACGAGCAGTACTTC
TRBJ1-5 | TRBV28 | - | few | CASSSPNRVIQPQHF | TGTGCCAGCAGTTCCCCCAACAGGGTTATTCAGCCCCAGCATTTT
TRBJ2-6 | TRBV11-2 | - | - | CASSFGGGANVLTF | TGTGCCAGCAGCTTCGGGGGTGGGGCCAACGTCCTGACTTTC
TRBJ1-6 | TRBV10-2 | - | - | CASSEGLGLRNSPLHF | TGCGCCAGCAGTGAAGGTCTGGGGCTACGTAATTCACCCCTCCACTTT
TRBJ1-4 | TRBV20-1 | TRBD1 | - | CSASDRGGSGEKLFF | TGCAGTGCTAGTGACAGGGGAGGTAGCGGTGAAAAACTGTTTTTT
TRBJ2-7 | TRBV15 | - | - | CATSRDLGRDAEQYF | TGTGCCACCAGCAGAGATCTCGGCAGGGACGCCGAGCAGTACTTC
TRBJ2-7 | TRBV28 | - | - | CASADLPTYEQYF | TGTGCCAGCGCGGACTTACCAACTTACGAGCAGTACTTC
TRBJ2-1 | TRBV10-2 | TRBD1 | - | CASSGTGDNEQFF | TGCGCCAGCAGCGGGACAGGGGACAATGAGCAGTTCTTC
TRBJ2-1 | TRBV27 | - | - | CASSYGGAHNEQFF | TGTGCCAGCAGTTACGGGGGAGCCCACAATGAGCAGTTCTTC
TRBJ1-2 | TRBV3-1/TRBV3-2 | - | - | CASSRGRVRNGYTF | TGTGCCAGCAGCCGAGGCCGGGTACGGAATGGCTACACCTTC
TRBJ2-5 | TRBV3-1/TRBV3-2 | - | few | CASSQFRGRVAGETQYF | TGTGCCAGCAGTCAATTCAGGGGTCGGGTGGCAGGGGAGACCCAGTACTTC
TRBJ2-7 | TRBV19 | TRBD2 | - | CASKRLAGVPPYEQYF | TGTGCCAGTAAGCGACTAGCGGGGGTTCCACCCTACGAGCAGTACTTC
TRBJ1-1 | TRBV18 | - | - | CASSPPIGRALDTEAFF | TGTGCCAGCTCACCACCGATTGGGAGGGCGCTCGACACTGAAGCTTTCTTT
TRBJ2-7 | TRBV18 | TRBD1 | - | CASSPDRANEQYF | TGTGCCAGCTCACCAGACAGGGCGAACGAGCAGTACTTC